This section outlines one TCR beta chain sequence together with its context. This specimen belongs to a study of cytomegalovirus exposure and HLA in healthy donors. The PCR used 60 Vbeta and 13 Jbeta primers. Sequencing was performed with immunoSEQ multiplex PCR; in TCRdb, only in-frame clones are kept and a portion is missing. The sample lists some 130,000 clones, approximately 82% occurring once. Healthy bone marrow donors made up the cohort. The sequenced material came from PBMCs. The source of this sequence is a boy aged 2-15 years in good health and CMV-seronegative.

Here the CDR3 DNA reads TGCGCCAGCAGCCAACGGGGGGAGCCCACGGACGAGCAGTACTTC. It specifies CASSQRGEPTDEQYF. The rearrangement joins TRBV4-3 to TRBJ2-7, with TRBD2 identical over 7 bases. From germline, CDR1 is LGHNA and CDR2 YSLEER. The CDR3 sequence is 15 residues long. Trimming took 2 bases from V and 5 from J; bases not matched to a gene: 9.